The rows below give T cell receptor beta chains drawn from one sample of a study of OX40 agonist ivuxolimab in advanced cancers. Repertoires were generated with immunoSEQ multiplex PCR, while TCRdb's copy carries only in-frame clones and drops some. The sample has tens of thousands of clones, under 85% seen once. The sequencing here drew on CD4+ or CD8+ T cells sorted from blood, taken in a trial of the OX40 agonist ivuxolimab. The origin of the receptors is an adult with an advanced solid tumor such as melanoma, head and neck, liver or kidney cancer. Both conserved end residues are part of each CDR3. D genes are given only for firm matches. Size is omitted from some rows. Given values are once, few, many or a class for expanded clones.

clone_size j_call d_call cdr3_length v_call cdr3_nt cdr3_aa
. TRBJ2-7 . 14 TRBV9 TGTGCCAGCAGCGTGGGCCAAACCCCCTACGAGCAGTACTTC CASSVGQTPYEQYF
. TRBJ1-3 . 14 TRBV5-1 TGCGCCAGCAGCTTGGCCGGGACTGGAAACACCATATATTTT CASSLAGTGNTIYF
. TRBJ2-1 . 12 TRBV15 TGTGCCACCAGCAGAGATCAGAATGAGCAGTTCTTC CATSRDQNEQFF
. TRBJ2-2 . 17 TRBV7-9 TGTGCCAGCAGGCCTCCGTCCGGGACAAGGAACACCGGGGAGCTGTTTTTT CASRPPSGTRNTGELFF
. TRBJ2-5 . 14 TRBV30 TGTGCCTGGACCCTGGAAAACCGCCAAGAGACCCAGTACTTC CAWTLENRQETQYF
. TRBJ2-7 . 16 TRBV4-3 TGCGCCAGCAGCAACCAGGGGCAGGGTGGGTCCTACGAGCAGTACTTC CASSNQGQGGSYEQYF
once TRBJ2-1 . 15 TRBV11-2 TGTGCCAGCAGCTTAGTCTTAAGCTCCTACAATGAGCAGTTCTTC CASSLVLSSYNEQFF
. TRBJ1-4 . 15 TRBV4-1 TGCGCCAGCAGCCAAGTACCGACGGGGGGCGAAAAACTGTTTTTT CASSQVPTGGEKLFF
few TRBJ1-1 TRBD1 16 TRBV30 TGTGCCTGGAAAGAGTCAGGACAGGGGGCATCCACTGAAGCTTTCTTT CAWKESGQGASTEAFF
. TRBJ2-7 . 13 TRBV2 TGTGCCAGCAGTGGTAGCGGTGCCTACGAGCAGTACTTC CASSGSGAYEQYF
. TRBJ1-1 . 14 TRBV7-9 TGTGCCAGCAGCCCATCCCACAGGGACGCTGAAGCTTTCTTT CASSPSHRDAEAFF
once TRBJ2-7 TRBD2 15 TRBV28 TGTGCCAGCAGTTTAGGACTAGGAGTCGCCTACGAGCAGTACTTC CASSLGLGVAYEQYF
. TRBJ2-2 . 16 TRBV5-6 TGTGCCAGCAGCCTCATAGGGGGAGTGGGCACCGGGGAGCTGTTTTTT CASSLIGGVGTGELFF
few TRBJ2-3 . 14 TRBV27 TGTGCCAGCAGTTTGGACGGGGTTACAGATACGCAGTATTTT CASSLDGVTDTQYF